This T cell receptor (beta chain) was documented in a study of cytomegalovirus exposure and HLA in healthy donors. The CDR3 runs 13 residues. V lost 0 bases, J lost 5 bases, and 8 bases lay in between. The germline gives CDR1 LGHNA, CDR2 YSLEER. Sampled while nominally healthy, donors likely had unrecorded immune exposures. As regards this clone: The antigen remains unidentified.

Study-level results: Later on, an analysis found that several of the most significant clusters appeared to be linked to common viral pathogens, which included parvovirus B19. Association with HLA alleles at 0.05 false discovery rate was found for some 18,000 TCR beta sequences in a later analysis.

The PCR made use of 60 Vbeta and 13 Jbeta primers. Method: immunoSEQ multiplex PCR; TCRdb's copy keeps in-frame clones and lacks some. The table has roughly 110,000 clones, 74% seen once; the top ten hold around 15%. The gene calls are TRBV4-3 and TRBJ2-7, with D tentatively TRBD1 (6 bases). Material for sequencing was PBMCs. This sequence originates from a woman in her thirties or forties in good health and CMV-seropositive. CDR3 protein: CASSQDRGHEQYF. The DNA for the CDR3 is TGCGCCAGCAGCCAAGACAGGGGACACGAGCAGTACTTC.